Listed below are T cell receptor beta chains from one sample, sequenced in a study of blood T cell repertoires in COVID-19. Assay: immunoSEQ multiplex PCR; the TCRdb copy retains only in-frame clones and omits some. Of around 200,000 clones in the sample, roughly 85% were seen once. Sequencing used PBMCs or T cells enriched from blood (not recorded which). The receptors derive from a man between 40 and 49 years old who had recovered from COVID-19. CDR3s leave out the opening cysteine and the closing phenylalanine or tryptophan. Fields, in order: J gene, V gene, CDR3 protein.

TRBJ1-1,TRBV7-9,ASSPDRGFTEAF
TRBJ1-5,TRBV4-1,ASSHRGDSNQPQH
TRBJ1-2,TRBV19,ASRRTGGPYGYT
TRBJ1-5,TRBV6-5,ASRQGVHQPQH
TRBJ1-4,TRBV6-5,ASSSGQGIWEKLF
TRBJ1-5,TRBV4-1,ASKARQIGNQPQH
TRBJ2-7,TRBV27,ASSSPGTGVFYEQY
TRBJ1-1,TRBV5-1,ASSRGTGGSEAF
TRBJ1-4,TRBV10-3,AISEGQEKLF
TRBJ2-7,TRBV28,ASRIDSSYEQY
TRBJ2-5,TRBV7-3,ASSLIGGTETQY
TRBJ2-5,TRBV2,ASTKEGLAEETQY
TRBJ1-6,TRBV6-5,ASGAKTDSPLH
TRBJ1-3,TRBV5-1,ASSLVQGISGNTIY
TRBJ2-7,TRBV12-3/TRBV12-4,ASSIQGAYEQY
TRBJ2-7,TRBV6-5,ASTIYRGSSYEQY
TRBJ1-2,TRBV5-6,ASSPPSRGRSGYT
TRBJ1-2,TRBV10-3,AISESGAGNNNYGYT
TRBJ2-7,TRBV9,ASSVGGGFEQY
TRBJ2-1,TRBV18,ASSPGLDNYNEQF
TRBJ2-2,TRBV9,ASSIWTGGTGELF
TRBJ2-4,TRBV6-5,ASSYSFVDSQNIQY
TRBJ1-2,TRBV9,ASSLEFNYGYT
TRBJ2-7,TRBV5-5,ASSLRTGGIHEQY
TRBJ2-1,TRBV9,ASSARDPIRGRVRDEQF
TRBJ1-5,TRBV18,ASSQSGGVNQPQH
TRBJ1-1,TRBV28,ASSSLAGAMDAF
TRBJ1-3,TRBV28,ASSLGGTPGNTIY
TRBJ2-7,TRBV30,AWGTGPYEQY
TRBJ2-3,TRBV19,ASTRQNTDTQY
TRBJ2-1,TRBV29-1,SALVPQGPLRNEQF
TRBJ2-1,TRBV5-6,ASSAGLAGDEQF
TRBJ1-1,TRBV4-1,ASSQTTGQGIAEAF